What follows are 22 T cell receptor beta chains derived from one specimen sequenced in a study of T cell responses to AZD1222 COVID-19 vaccine. Some clones are missing from TCRdb's copy, which holds only in-frame ones; the method was immunoSEQ multiplex PCR. The table shows under 95,000 clones, with approximately 83% occurring only once. The input for sequencing was peripheral blood, taken 28 days after the second AZD1222 dose. The receptors were gathered from an adult who received the AZD1222 COVID-19 vaccine.

This clone was picked up one time. The V and J genes are TRBV7-2 and TRBJ2-5, with D perhaps matching TRBD2 (7 bases). The V end was cut by 4 bases, the J end by 5 bases, with 14 bases between. The CDR3 is 14 amino acids. Per germline, CDR1 SGHTA and CDR2 FQGNSA. The DNA for the CDR3 is TGTGCCAGCAGCTGGGGGGCGGGGGCTGAGACCCAGTACTTC. Its protein product is CASSWGAGAETQYF.

This clone was picked up one time. CDR3 DNA: TGTGCCAGCTCACGAACAGGAATGGGGGACTCGGGCACTGAAGCTTTCTTT. Its protein product is CASSRTGMGDSGTEAFF. This chain connects TRBV18 to TRBJ1-1; possible D gene TRBD1, 5 bases. V was shortened by 4 bases and J by 4 bases, with 22 bases between the two germline ends. Per germline, CDR1 KGHSH and CDR2 LQKENI. CDR3 length: 17 amino acids. The whole variable domain, filled in from reference TRBV18 and TRBJ1-1, reads NAGVMQNPRHLVRRRGQEARLRCSPMKGHSHVYWYRQLPEEGLKFMVYLQKENIIDESGMPKERFSAEFPKEGPSILRIQQVVRGDSAAYFCASSRTGMGDSGTEAFFGQGTRLTVV.

This chain joins TRBV11-2 and TRBJ1-6; a weak D match, TRBD1 (6 bases). The CDR3 runs 16 residues. Trimming shortened V by 3 bases and J by 3 bases, and 12 bases separated the two germline ends. CDR1 and CDR2 (germline): SGHAT, FQNNGV. The DNA for the CDR3 is TGTGCCAGCAGCTTTTCGGGCAGGGGCTATAATTCACCCCTCCACTTT. It translates to CASSFSGRGYNSPLHF. Full variable domain (rest looked up from reference TRBV11-2 and TRBJ1-6): EAGVAQSPRYKIIEKRQSVAFWCNPISGHATLYWYQQILGQGPKLLIQFQNNGVVDDSQLPKDRFSAERLKGVDSTLKIQPAKLEDSAVYLCASSFSGRGYNSPLHFGNGTRLTVT.

V and J are TRBV10-3 and TRBJ2-5; D is undetermined. V was cut by 1 base and J by 7 bases, with 7 bases left in between. Looked up from germline, CDR1 is ENHRY and CDR2 is SYGVKD. The CDR3 has 12 residues. CDR3: CAISEYKGTQYF. The CDR3, as DNA: TGTGCCATCAGTGAGTACAAAGGGACCCAGTACTTC.

This chain links TRBV18 with TRBJ2-7, with no clear D. The CDR3 has 16 amino acids. In germline, CDR1 is KGHSH, CDR2 LQKENI. Trimming removed 1 base from V and 4 bases from J, with 17 bases in between. This chain's CDR3 is CASSPLDTVGLYEQYF. The CDR3 DNA is TGTGCCAGCTCACCACTAGACACCGTAGGATTATACGAGCAGTACTTC. Drawing the rest from reference TRBV18 and TRBJ2-7, the complete variable domain is NAGVMQNPRHLVRRRGQEARLRCSPMKGHSHVYWYRQLPEEGLKFMVYLQKENIIDESGMPKERFSAEFPKEGPSILRIQQVVRGDSAAYFCASSPLDTVGLYEQYFGPGTRLTVT.

This sequence joins TRBV6-6 and TRBJ2-3; the D gene is possibly TRBD1 (6 bases). The CDR3 has 11 amino acids. Germline CDR1 and CDR2: MNHNY and SVGAGI (reference sequence). The germline V and J ends were trimmed by 5 bases and 14 bases, with 14 bases remaining between them. CDR3 DNA: TGTGCCAGCAGTCGCACAGGGAATTGGTATTTT. Encoded protein: CASSRTGNWYF.

This chain joins TRBV29-1 and TRBJ2-5; no reliable D call. CDR1 SQVTM and CDR2 ANQGSEA come from the germline V gene. V shed 4 bases and J shed 7 bases, with 10 bases lying between them. The CDR3 runs 11 residues. As DNA, the CDR3 is TGCAGCGTTGCCCCCAATCGGACCCAGTACTTC. This translates into CSVAPNRTQYF.

The chain employs TRBV7-6 and TRBJ2-3; D call uncertain. Germline lookup yields CDR1 SGHVS and CDR2 FNYEAQ. The V gene lost 0 bases and the J gene lost 0 bases, with 10 bases spanning the gap. The CDR3 spans 16 residues. CDR3 sequence (DNA): TGTGCCAGCAGCTTAGCGATACTCTCTAGCACAGATACGCAGTATTTT. Translating it yields CASSLAILSSTDTQYF.

This clone came up once. V is TRBV7-9 and J is TRBJ1-1, with D possibly being TRBD1 (5 bases). V gave up 5 bases and J gave up 7 bases, with 11 bases separating them. Germline V gene sequence: CDR1 SEHNR, CDR2 FQNEAQ (reference sequence). The CDR3 extends over 12 amino acids. CDR3 sequence: CASSPGLGEAFF. As DNA, the CDR3 is TGTGCCAGCAGCCCGGGACTAGGTGAAGCTTTCTTT.

The chain has TRBV27 and TRBJ2-1; a weak D match, TRBD2 (5 bases). The CDR3 has 12 amino acids. Germline lookup yields CDR1 MNHEY and CDR2 SMNVEV (reference sequence). Trimming pared 4 bases from V and 9 bases from J, leaving 10 bases between. The chain's CDR3 is CASSSLAGEQFF. As DNA, the CDR3 is TGTGCCAGCAGTTCCCTAGCTGGTGAGCAGTTCTTC.

V and J are TRBV2 and TRBJ2-3; D is uncertain. In germline, CDR1 is SNHLY, CDR2 FYNNEI. The CDR3 consists of 12 residues. Trimming shortened V by 9 bases and J by 3 bases, and 10 bases separated the two germline ends. CDR3 nucleotide sequence: TGTGCCAGTTTACTAAAGACAGATACGCAGTATTTT. Residues: CASLLKTDTQYF.

The chain has TRBV6-1 and TRBJ2-1; D possibly corresponds to TRBD2 (5 bases). Germline CDR1 and CDR2: MNHNS and SASEGT. Between the trimmed V and J ends, which lost 2 bases and 8 bases, there was a span of 13 bases. The CDR3 extends over 14 amino acids. The CDR3 DNA follows: TGTGCCAGCAGTGAATGGCCTAGCCCACATGAGCAGTTCTTC. Amino acid sequence: CASSEWPSPHEQFF.

This chain links TRBV7-2 with TRBJ2-3; 9 bases map to TRBD1. After removal of 1 base from V and 4 bases from J, the junction contained 3 bases not matched to a gene. The CDR3 extends over 15 amino acids. Germline V gene data show CDR1 as SGHTA and CDR2 as FQGNSA. CDR3 coding DNA: TGTGCCAGCAGCTTAGTCACAGGGGGCCCAGATACGCAGTATTTT. It specifies CASSLVTGGPDTQYF.

This chain joins TRBV21-1 and TRBJ2-1. TRBV21-1 represents a pseudogene. The CDR3 length is 14 residues. CDR3 sequence reads: CASSPDRPYNEQFF. The CDR3 nucleotides read TGTGCCAGCAGCCCAGATAGGCCCTACAATGAGCAGTTCTTC.

CDR3 coding DNA: TGTGCCAGCAGCGACAGCGGGGGGGTCACAGATACGCAGTATTTT. Protein: CASSDSGGVTDTQYF. The rearrangement joins TRBV7-9 to TRBJ2-3; 10 bases agree with TRBD2. Germline assignment: CDR1 SEHNR and CDR2 FQNEAQ (reference sequence). The CDR3 has 15 amino acids. V was pared by 5 bases and J by 2 bases, with 4 bases of the junction left unmatched.

The chain combines TRBV10-1 with TRBJ2-3; possible D gene TRBD1, 6 bases. This CDR3 spans 12 amino acids. V lost 2 bases to trimming and J lost 7 bases, with 7 bases between them. Germline V lookup: CDR1 WNHNN, CDR2 SYGVQD (reference sequence). The CDR3 region is CASSEDRYTQYF. As DNA, the CDR3 is TGCGCCAGCAGTGAGGACAGGTATACGCAGTATTTT.

CDR3 DNA sequence: TGTGCCAGCAGCTTAGGTTTCGGGCCACCCACCGGGGAGCTGTTTTTT. This encodes CASSLGFGPPTGELFF. This chain connects TRBV7-9 to TRBJ2-2; D ambiguous. CDR1 SEHNR and CDR2 FQNEAQ come from the germline V gene (reference sequence). The CDR3 runs to 16 residues. Trimming took off 1 base at V and 4 bases at J, with 13 bases between the two ends. Combining the CDR3 with reference TRBV7-9 and TRBJ2-2 gives the whole variable domain DTGVSQNPRHKITKRGQNVTFRCDPISEHNRLYWYRQTLGQGPEFLTYFQNEAQLEKSRLLSDRFSAERPKGSFSTLEIQRTEQGDSAMYLCASSLGFGPPTGELFFGEGSRLTVL.

V is TRBV7-2 and J is TRBJ1-5, with D possibly being TRBD1 (5 bases). Germline CDR1 SGHTA, CDR2 FQGNSA. V dropped 1 base and J dropped 5 bases, with 12 bases sitting between them. The CDR3 is 15 amino acids. CDR3 DNA sequence: TGTGCCAGCAGCTTAGTAATAGGGGTAGATCAGCCCCAGCATTTT. Translating gives CASSLVIGVDQPQHF.

The J gene is TRBJ1-6, the V gene TRBV2; tentatively, D is TRBD1 (6 bases). The CDR3 covers 15 residues. Between the trimmed V and J ends, which lost 4 bases and 7 bases, there was a span of 14 bases. The germline gives CDR1 SNHLY, CDR2 FYNNEI. CDR3 nucleotides: TGTGCCAGCAGTGTGAACAGGGTATTGAATTCACCCCTCCACTTT. This sequence encodes CASSVNRVLNSPLHF.

This chain joins TRBV7-6 and TRBJ1-3, with D hard to call. Trimming took off 1 base at V and 2 bases at J, with 9 bases between the two ends. CDR3 length: 15 residues. Germline CDR1 and CDR2: SGHVS and FNYEAQ. CDR3 amino acids: CASSLGAGPGNTIYF. In DNA, the CDR3 is TGTGCCAGCAGCTTAGGGGCAGGTCCTGGAAACACCATATATTTT.

This clone was counted a few times. The chain links TRBV27 to TRBJ1-2; D gene uncertain. From germline, CDR1 is MNHEY and CDR2 SMNVEV (reference sequence). This CDR3 region has 12 residues. V was shortened by 4 bases and J by 6 bases, with 9 bases between the two germline ends. As DNA, the CDR3 is TGTGCCAGCAGTTCCCCCGTTGATGGCTACACCTTC. It specifies CASSSPVDGYTF.

The chain uses TRBV4-1 and TRBJ1-5, with 7 bases fitting TRBD1. The J segment lost 7 bases and the V segment lost 3 bases, leaving 6 bases of the junction unmatched. The germline V gene has CDR1 MGHRA and CDR2 YSYEKL. The CDR3 contains 14 residues. The CDR3 protein is CASSHRGVGQPQHF. In nucleotides, the CDR3 is TGCGCCAGCAGCCACAGGGGGGTTGGGCAGCCCCAGCATTTT.